The 29 T cell receptor beta chains listed next were all sequenced from one sample in a study of beta chain features in type 1 diabetes. Whole-study results and caveats: People with Type 1 diabetes carried modestly yet significantly shorter TCRB CDR3s in all four CD4+ subsets.

cDNA synthesis used the whole RNA isolate, giving expressed TCRB sequences. Repertoires were generated with immunoSEQ multiplex PCR, while TCRdb's copy carries only in-frame clones and drops some. The sample includes 600,000 to 700,000 clones, around an eighth seen only once; the top ten take around 0.12%. These TCRs are of unknown antigen specificity. The sample consisted of naive CD4+ T cells from blood. The receptors derive from a man aged 25 to 40 with type 1 diabetes.

As regards this clone: Distinct nucleotide sequences in the sample also encode this CDR3. This chain links TRBV18 with TRBJ2-5; unclear D gene. Germline CDR1 reads KGHSH; CDR2 reads LQKENI. This CDR3 contains 12 residues. The germline V and J ends were trimmed by 1 base and 4 bases, with 4 bases remaining between them. The DNA of the CDR3 is TGTGCCAGCTCACCACTAGGAGAGACCCAGTACTTC. It encodes CASSPLGETQYF.

This sequence joins TRBV19 and TRBJ2-3; D is ambiguous. The CDR3 length is 13 residues. The germline gives CDR1 LNHDA, CDR2 SQIVND (reference sequence). V gave up 8 bases and J gave up 2 bases, with 11 bases separating them. The DNA for the CDR3 is TGTGCCAGTCGGCAGTCTGCCACAGATACGCAGTATTTT. Protein sequence: CASRQSATDTQYF.

CDR3: CATSRTFPGITDTQYF. The CDR3 region has the DNA TGTGCCACCAGCAGAACGTTCCCGGGGATCACAGATACGCAGTATTTT. The chain employs TRBV15 and TRBJ2-3; D might be TRBD2 (5 bases). The ends were cut back, 2 bases at V and 2 bases at J, with 14 bases in the middle. Germline CDR1 is LNHNV and CDR2 is YYDKDF (reference sequence). The CDR3 loop spans 16 amino acids.

This clone was observed a few times. V and J are TRBV9 and TRBJ1-1; 7 positions agree with TRBD1. This CDR3 spans 15 amino acids. CDR1 is SGDLS and CDR2 is YYNGEE in the germline V gene. Germline trimming cut 0 bases from V and 2 bases from J; bases unmatched to any gene: 4. CDR3 region: CASSVGQGSNTEAFF. CDR3 DNA sequence: TGTGCCAGCAGCGTAGGACAGGGAAGCAACACTGAAGCTTTCTTT.

This clone was seen more than once but under ten times. The junction does not match germline at one end; this may be a read error. The V gene is TRBV7-9, the J gene TRBJ2-6, with TRBD1 matching over 7 bases. The germline V gene has CDR1 SEHNR and CDR2 FQNEAQ (reference sequence). The CDR3 loop spans 15 amino acids. DNA for the CDR3: TGTGCCAGCAACTTAGAGGGGGCCCCCTCCAACGTCCTGACTTTC. It encodes CASNLEGAPSNVLTF. Complete variable domain (other parts from reference TRBV7-9 and TRBJ2-6): DTGVSQNPRHKITKRGQNVTFRCDPISEHNRLYWYRQTLGQGPEFLTYFQNEAQLEKSRLLSDRFSAERPKGSFSTLEIQRTEQGDSAMYLCASNLEGAPSNVLTFGAGSRLTVL.

This clone was counted between two and nine times. The chain has TRBV5-4 and TRBJ1-3; D possibly corresponds to TRBD1 (6 bases). Trimming took off 4 bases at V and 4 bases at J, with 18 bases between the two ends. There are 16 residues in the CDR3. Germline loops: CDR1 SGHNT, CDR2 YYREEE (reference sequence). CDR3 in DNA: TGTGCCAGCAGCCTGGGGGGGCAGATGGGAGGAAACACCATATATTTT. Amino acid sequence: CASSLGGQMGGNTIYF.

A few counts support this clone. The rearrangement joins TRBV19 to TRBJ1-5; D call uncertain. The germline V gene encodes CDR1 LNHDA and CDR2 SQIVND (reference sequence). The CDR3 consists of 13 residues. The ends were cut back, 8 bases at V and 4 bases at J, with 12 bases in the middle. This CDR3 is CASGPVGNQPQHF. The CDR3 nucleotides are TGTGCCAGTGGCCCTGTTGGAAATCAGCCCCAGCATTTT.

The V gene is TRBV25-1, the J gene TRBJ1-5, with D possibly matching TRBD1 (6 bases). Trimming pared 5 bases from V and 2 bases from J, leaving 10 bases between. The V gene's germline CDR1 is MGHDK and CDR2 SYGVNS. The CDR3 length is 14 residues. CDR3 DNA: TGTGCCAGCAGTCGGGCAGGGGGCAATCAGCCCCAGCATTTT. It codes for CASSRAGGNQPQHF.

The chain couples TRBV18 to TRBJ2-1, with D possibly matching TRBD2 (5 bases). CDR1 is KGHSH and CDR2 is LQKENI in the germline V gene. The CDR3 consists of 17 residues. Deletions cut 3 bases from V and 1 base from J, with 16 bases between. The CDR3 is CASSPLSGSTSYNEQFF. DNA for the CDR3: TGTGCCAGCTCACCTCTCTCGGGGTCAACGTCCTACAATGAGCAGTTCTTC.

The chain employs TRBV19 and TRBJ1-5; D perhaps matches TRBD1 (6 bases). Trimming left V 3 bases short and J 6 bases short, with 12 bases between. Germline CDR1 and CDR2: LNHDA and SQIVND (reference sequence). The CDR3 spans 14 residues. The CDR3 DNA reads as TGTGCCAGTAGTATGGGGGCTTTAACTCAGCCCCAGCATTTT. It specifies CASSMGALTQPQHF.

This clone came up a few times. The chain is built from TRBV7-9 and TRBJ2-5; D is perhaps TRBD1 (5 bases). CDR1 and CDR2 from the germline V gene are SEHNR and FQNEAQ (reference sequence). V gave up 1 base and J gave up 2 bases, with 11 bases separating them. The length of the CDR3 is 15 residues. In nucleotides, the CDR3 is TGTGCCAGCAGCTTAGGTGTCCAGGGACAAGAGACCCAGTACTTC. This codes for CASSLGVQGQETQYF.

This clone was picked up a small number of times. V is TRBV30 and J is TRBJ1-5, with 9 nucleotides matching TRBD1. Germline CDR1 and CDR2: GTSNPN and SVGIG (reference sequence). V was pared by 1 base and J by 2 bases, with 3 bases of the junction left unmatched. The length of the CDR3 is 15 residues. CDR3 bases: TGTGCCTGGAGTGAGGACAGGGGAGGCAATCAGCCCCAGCATTTT. It yields the protein CAWSEDRGGNQPQHF.

The chain joins TRBV9 to TRBJ2-3, with D perhaps TRBD1 (5 bases). The V and J ends lost 0 bases and 9 bases respectively, with 8 bases between them. This CDR3 is 12 amino acids long. In germline, CDR1 is SGDLS, CDR2 YYNGEE. The CDR3 DNA is TGTGCCAGCAGCGTAGTTACAGGAACGCAGTATTTT. This sequence encodes CASSVVTGTQYF.

The chain recombines TRBV9 with TRBJ1-2; possibly TRBD1 for D (5 bases). Trimming shortened V by 3 bases and J by 4 bases, and 10 bases separated the two germline ends. The CDR3 is 13 residues long. The V gene's germline CDR1 is SGDLS and CDR2 YYNGEE. The CDR3 reads CASSGGPSYGYTF. The CDR3 region has the DNA TGTGCCAGCAGCGGGGGACCGAGCTATGGCTACACCTTC.

This clone was observed a few times. The genes are TRBV7-9 and TRBJ1-4; TRBD1 aligns across 8 bases. CDR3 length equals 18 residues. V was pared by 3 bases and J by 8 bases, with 17 bases of the junction left unmatched. Germline V CDR1 and CDR2: SEHNR, FQNEAQ (reference sequence). Here the CDR3 DNA reads TGTGCCAGCAGCTTCCCCCACCGTCGGACAGGGATCGGGGAAAAACTGTTTTTT. Its translation: CASSFPHRRTGIGEKLFF.

This clone was detected only a few times. V usage is TRBV5-1 and J usage is TRBJ1-1, with D unresolved. The V gene lost 5 bases and the J gene lost 1 base, with 9 bases spanning the gap. Germline V gene lookup returns CDR1 SGHRS and CDR2 YFSETQ. The length of the CDR3 is 13 residues. The CDR3 protein is CASSREGNTEAFF. Written as DNA, the CDR3 is TGCGCCAGCAGTAGAGAGGGGAACACTGAAGCTTTCTTT.

The chain carries TRBV20-1 and TRBJ1-2, with D unresolved. Germline V gene lookup returns CDR1 DFQATT and CDR2 SNEGSKA (reference sequence). Trimming stripped 5 bases from V and 2 bases from J, with 6 bases between. This CDR3 is 11 amino acids long. The CDR3 bases are TGCAGTGCTCCATTGAACTATGGCTACACCTTC. Its translation is CSAPLNYGYTF.

To note about this clone: Other DNA sequences within the sample encode an identical CDR3. The chain recombines TRBV6-5 with TRBJ2-7; 10 bases fit TRBD1. J gave up 5 bases and V 0 bases, and 4 bases lay outside the gene matches. This CDR3 spans 15 amino acids. Germline V gene data show CDR1 as MNHEY and CDR2 as SVGAGI. DNA for the CDR3: TGTGCCAGCAGTTACTCGGGGACAGGGGCGAACGAGCAGTACTTC. Its protein product is CASSYSGTGANEQYF.

V and J are TRBV6-5 and TRBJ2-2; D is unclear. CDR1 is MNHEY and CDR2 is SVGAGI in the germline V gene. With 3 bases removed from V and 7 bases from J, the gap between germline ends came to 15 bases. The CDR3 spans 15 residues. The DNA of the CDR3 is TGTGCCAGCAGTTATGCATGGAACTGGGACGGGGAGCTGTTTTTT. Its translation is CASSYAWNWDGELFF.

This clone showed up just a few times. The chain combines TRBV20-1 with TRBJ2-2; no clear D gene. This CDR3 is 11 amino acids long. The germline gives CDR1 DFQATT, CDR2 SNEGSKA (reference sequence). Trimming removed 5 bases at V and 4 bases at J, with 5 bases between. The CDR3 DNA reads as TGCAGTGCTTATAGCACCGGGGAGCTGTTTTTT. It specifies CSAYSTGELFF.

The chain combines TRBV2 with TRBJ1-1, with 9 positions matching TRBD1. The CDR3 consists of 16 residues. The V gene's germline CDR1 is SNHLY and CDR2 FYNNEI. Unmatched junction bases numbered 10, after V lost 7 bases and J lost 1 base. The chain's CDR3 is CASKRDRDRPNTEAFF. Here the CDR3 DNA reads TGTGCCAGCAAAAGGGACAGGGATCGACCGAACACTGAAGCTTTCTTT.

This clone turned up a few times. CDR3 DNA sequence: TGCGCCAGCAGCCGACTACCCCAAGCGGGGGAAGATACGCAGTATTTT. Encoded protein: CASSRLPQAGEDTQYF. The gene calls are TRBV4-1 and TRBJ2-3; 8 nucleotides line up with TRBD2. From germline, CDR1 is MGHRA and CDR2 YSYEKL. With 4 bases clipped from V and 5 bases from J, the junction kept 11 bases outside the gene matches. The CDR3 is made up of 16 amino acids.

Only a few counts were recorded for this clone. The chain is built from TRBV9 and TRBJ1-5; no clear D gene. Germline CDR1 and CDR2: SGDLS and YYNGEE. CDR3 length: 14 residues. With 1 base removed from V and 6 bases from J, the gap between germline ends came to 11 bases. The CDR3 loop is CASSVSAVGQPQHF. The CDR3 DNA is TGTGCCAGCAGCGTATCGGCAGTAGGTCAGCCCCAGCATTTT. The full variable domain, completed using reference TRBV9 and TRBJ1-5, is DSGVTQTPKHLITATGQRVTLRCSPRSGDLSVYWYQQSLDQGLQFLIQYYNGEERAKGNILERFSAQQFPDLHSELNLSSLELGDSALYFCASSVSAVGQPQHFGDGTRLSIL.

This clone was counted a few times. The gene calls are TRBV7-2 and TRBJ2-5, with 7 bases fitting TRBD2. The CDR3 is made up of 16 amino acids. V gave up 5 bases and J gave up 7 bases; unmatched junction bases: 16. Germline assignment: CDR1 SGHTA and CDR2 FQGNSA. The CDR3 DNA follows: TGTGCCAGCAGCCGAGATTTTGGACGAGGGGAGGGGACCCAGTACTTC. It specifies CASSRDFGRGEGTQYF.

This clone was counted a few times. This chain joins TRBV9 and TRBJ1-2; D is perhaps TRBD1 (6 bases). This CDR3 has 14 amino acids. V was clipped by 0 bases and J by 6 bases, with 12 bases between them. The V gene's germline CDR1 is SGDLS and CDR2 YYNGEE. The CDR3 bases are TGTGCCAGCAGCGTAGGAACAGGGTGGGATGGCTACACCTTC. Its translation: CASSVGTGWDGYTF.

DNA for the CDR3: TGTGCCAGCAGCCTCCTTCGGTTCACTGAAGCTTTCTTT. The encoded protein is CASSLLRFTEAFF. V and J are TRBV11-3 and TRBJ1-1; D not resolved. There are 13 residues in the CDR3. Germline lookup yields CDR1 SGHNT and CDR2 YENEEA. V was clipped by 5 bases and J by 4 bases, with 11 bases between them.

This clone showed up just a few times. The CDR3 loop is CASRTTGGAGYTF. The CDR3 DNA sequence: TGTGCCAGCAGGACCACAGGGGGCGCCGGCTACACCTTC. This chain connects TRBV27 to TRBJ1-2; 9 positions match TRBD1. Trimming cost V 6 bases and J 8 bases; bases outside gene matches: 7. The CDR3 totals 13 residues. Per the germline V gene, CDR1 is MNHEY and CDR2 is SMNVEV (reference sequence).

The J gene is TRBJ1-5, the V gene TRBV5-6; tentative D call: TRBD1 (5 bases). Germline assignment: CDR1 SGHDT and CDR2 YYEEEE. The CDR3 length is 15 residues. The V and J ends lost 0 bases and 2 bases respectively, with 9 bases between them. CDR3 loop: CASSLGQIRNQPQHF. CDR3 DNA: TGTGCCAGCAGCTTGGGACAGATTCGCAATCAGCCCCAGCATTTT.

This clone was seen only a few times. The chain links TRBV6-5 to TRBJ2-7; D is undetermined. Germline V gives CDR1 MNHEY, CDR2 SVGAGI. With 0 bases removed from V and 0 bases from J, the gap between germline ends came to 6 bases. This CDR3 has 14 residues. The CDR3 DNA reads as TGTGCCAGCAGTTACTCTGGCCTCTCCTACGAGCAGTACTTC. This sequence encodes CASSYSGLSYEQYF.